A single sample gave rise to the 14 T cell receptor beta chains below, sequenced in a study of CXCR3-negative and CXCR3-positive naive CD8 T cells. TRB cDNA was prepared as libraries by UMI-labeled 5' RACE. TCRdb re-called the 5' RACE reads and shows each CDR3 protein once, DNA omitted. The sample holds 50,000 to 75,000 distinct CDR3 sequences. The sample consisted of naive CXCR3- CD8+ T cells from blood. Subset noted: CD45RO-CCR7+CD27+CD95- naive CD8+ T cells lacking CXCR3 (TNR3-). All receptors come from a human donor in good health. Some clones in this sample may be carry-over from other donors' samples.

CDR3 amino acids: CASSTTAGTEETQYF. V is TRBV28 and J is TRBJ2-5; without DNA, the TCRdb call of TRBD1 cannot be checked. The germline V gene encodes CDR1 MDHEN and CDR2 SYDVKM. CDR3 size: 15 residues.

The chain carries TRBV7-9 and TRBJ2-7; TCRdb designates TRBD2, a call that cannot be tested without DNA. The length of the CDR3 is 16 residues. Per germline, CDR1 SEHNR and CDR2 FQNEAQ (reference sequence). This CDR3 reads CASSFSRTSGTYEQYF.

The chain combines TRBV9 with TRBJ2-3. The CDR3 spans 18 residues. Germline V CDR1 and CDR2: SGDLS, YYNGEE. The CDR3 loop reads CASSVGLGLADSTDTQYF.

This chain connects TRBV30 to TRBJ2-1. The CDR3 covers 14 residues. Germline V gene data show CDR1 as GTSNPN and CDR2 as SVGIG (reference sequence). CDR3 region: CAWERGSSYNEQFF.

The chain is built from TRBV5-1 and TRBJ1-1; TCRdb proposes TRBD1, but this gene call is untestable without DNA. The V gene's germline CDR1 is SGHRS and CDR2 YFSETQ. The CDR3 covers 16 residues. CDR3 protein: CASSLTGGLLGDAAFF.

The CDR3 loop is CASSLSGGPDVNTEAFF. V usage is TRBV4-1 and J usage is TRBJ1-1; TCRdb picks TRBD1, but there is no DNA to check that call. The V gene's germline CDR1 is MGHRA and CDR2 YSYEKL. This CDR3 region has 17 residues.

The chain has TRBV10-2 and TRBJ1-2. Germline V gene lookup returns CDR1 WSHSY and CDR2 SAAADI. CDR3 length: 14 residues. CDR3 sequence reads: CASSQAEGIYGYTF.

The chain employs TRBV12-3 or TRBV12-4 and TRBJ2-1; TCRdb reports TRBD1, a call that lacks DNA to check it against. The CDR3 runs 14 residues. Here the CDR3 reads CASSQWRQENEQFF.

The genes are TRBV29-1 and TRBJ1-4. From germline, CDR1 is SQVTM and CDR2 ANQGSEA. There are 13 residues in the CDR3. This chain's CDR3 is CSVEMESSEKLFF.

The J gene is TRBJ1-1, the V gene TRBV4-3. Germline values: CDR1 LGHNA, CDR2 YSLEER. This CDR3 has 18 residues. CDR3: CASSQDGQGGLENTEAFF.

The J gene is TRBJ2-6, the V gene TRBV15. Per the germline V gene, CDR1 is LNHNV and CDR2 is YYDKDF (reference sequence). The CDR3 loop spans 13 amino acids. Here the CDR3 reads CATSYSGANVLTF.

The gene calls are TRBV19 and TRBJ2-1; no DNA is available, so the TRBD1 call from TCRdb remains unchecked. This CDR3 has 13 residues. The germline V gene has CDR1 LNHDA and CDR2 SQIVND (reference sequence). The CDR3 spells CASSGGSPNEQFF.

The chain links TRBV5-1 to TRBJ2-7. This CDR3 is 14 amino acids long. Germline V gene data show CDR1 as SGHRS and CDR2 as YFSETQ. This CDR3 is CASSLDWTDYEQYF.

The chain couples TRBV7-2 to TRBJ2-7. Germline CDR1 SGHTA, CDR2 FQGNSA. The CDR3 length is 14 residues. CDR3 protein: CASSPQLSPYEQYF.